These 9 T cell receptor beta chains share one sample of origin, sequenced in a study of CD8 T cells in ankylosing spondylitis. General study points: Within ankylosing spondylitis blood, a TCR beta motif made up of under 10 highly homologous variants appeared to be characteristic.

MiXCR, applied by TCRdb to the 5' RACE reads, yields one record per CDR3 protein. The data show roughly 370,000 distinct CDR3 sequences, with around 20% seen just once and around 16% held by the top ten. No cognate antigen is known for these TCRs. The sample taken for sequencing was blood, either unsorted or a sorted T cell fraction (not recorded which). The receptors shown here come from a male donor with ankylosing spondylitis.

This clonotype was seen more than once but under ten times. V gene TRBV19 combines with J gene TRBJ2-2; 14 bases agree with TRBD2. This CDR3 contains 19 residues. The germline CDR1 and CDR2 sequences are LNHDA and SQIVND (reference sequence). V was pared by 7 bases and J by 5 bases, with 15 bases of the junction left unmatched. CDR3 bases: TGTGCCAGTATCGCCCCTCCCGGACTAGCGGGAGGAGGGACCGGGGAGCTGTTTTTT. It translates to CASIAPPGLAGGGTGELFF.

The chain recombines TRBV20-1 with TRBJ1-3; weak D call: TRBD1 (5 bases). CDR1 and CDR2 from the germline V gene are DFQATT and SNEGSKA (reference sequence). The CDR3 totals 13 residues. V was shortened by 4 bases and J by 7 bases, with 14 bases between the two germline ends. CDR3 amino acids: CSAMGRPLNTIYF. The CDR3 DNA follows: TGCAGTGCTATGGGACGCCCCCTGAACACCATATATTTT.

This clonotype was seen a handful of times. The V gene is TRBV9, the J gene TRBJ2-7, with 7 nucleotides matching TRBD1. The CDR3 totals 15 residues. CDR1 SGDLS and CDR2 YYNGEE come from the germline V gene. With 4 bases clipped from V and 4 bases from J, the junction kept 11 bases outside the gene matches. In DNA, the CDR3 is TGTGCCAGCAGCCCCCGACAGGGAGAGGGTTACGAGCAGTACTTC. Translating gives CASSPRQGEGYEQYF.

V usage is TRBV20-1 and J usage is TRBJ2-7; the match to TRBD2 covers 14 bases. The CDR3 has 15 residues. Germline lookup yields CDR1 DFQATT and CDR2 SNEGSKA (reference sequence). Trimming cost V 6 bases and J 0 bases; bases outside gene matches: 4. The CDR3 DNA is TGCAGTGCCCCTGGGACTAGCGGGAGCTCCTACGAGCAGTACTTC. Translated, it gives CSAPGTSGSSYEQYF.

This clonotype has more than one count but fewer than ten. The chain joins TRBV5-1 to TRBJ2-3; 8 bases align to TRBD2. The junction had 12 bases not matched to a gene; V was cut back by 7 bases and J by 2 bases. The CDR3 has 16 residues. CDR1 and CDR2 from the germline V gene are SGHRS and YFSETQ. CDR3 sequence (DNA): TGCGCCAGCTTACTAGGCCTAGCGGGCCACACAGATACGCAGTATTTT. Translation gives CASLLGLAGHTDTQYF.

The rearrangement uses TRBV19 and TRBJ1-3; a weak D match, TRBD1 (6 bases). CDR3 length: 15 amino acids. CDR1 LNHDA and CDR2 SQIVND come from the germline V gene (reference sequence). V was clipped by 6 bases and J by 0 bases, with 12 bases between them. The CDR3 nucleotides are TGTGCCAGTAGCGCGACAGGCCGCTCTGGAAACACCATATATTTT. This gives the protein CASSATGRSGNTIYF.

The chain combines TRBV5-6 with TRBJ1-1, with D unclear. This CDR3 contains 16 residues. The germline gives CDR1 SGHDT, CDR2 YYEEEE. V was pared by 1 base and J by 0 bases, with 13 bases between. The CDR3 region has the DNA TGTGCCAGCAGCTTGCTAGGTGTCGGCATGAACACTGAAGCTTTCTTT. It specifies CASSLLGVGMNTEAFF.

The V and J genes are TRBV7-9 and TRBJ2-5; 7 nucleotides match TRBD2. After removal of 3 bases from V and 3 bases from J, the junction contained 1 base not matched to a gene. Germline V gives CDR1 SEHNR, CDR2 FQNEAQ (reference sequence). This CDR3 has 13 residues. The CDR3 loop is CASSLGLKETQYF. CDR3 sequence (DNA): TGTGCCAGCAGCTTGGGACTAAAAGAGACCCAGTACTTC.

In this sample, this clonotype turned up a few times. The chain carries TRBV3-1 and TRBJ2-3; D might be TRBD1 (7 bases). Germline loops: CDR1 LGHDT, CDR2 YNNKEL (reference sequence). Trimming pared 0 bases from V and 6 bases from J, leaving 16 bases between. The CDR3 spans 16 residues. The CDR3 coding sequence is TGTGCCAGCAGCCAAGAGAGGGGGGACAGCCCGGATACGCAGTATTTT. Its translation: CASSQERGDSPDTQYF.